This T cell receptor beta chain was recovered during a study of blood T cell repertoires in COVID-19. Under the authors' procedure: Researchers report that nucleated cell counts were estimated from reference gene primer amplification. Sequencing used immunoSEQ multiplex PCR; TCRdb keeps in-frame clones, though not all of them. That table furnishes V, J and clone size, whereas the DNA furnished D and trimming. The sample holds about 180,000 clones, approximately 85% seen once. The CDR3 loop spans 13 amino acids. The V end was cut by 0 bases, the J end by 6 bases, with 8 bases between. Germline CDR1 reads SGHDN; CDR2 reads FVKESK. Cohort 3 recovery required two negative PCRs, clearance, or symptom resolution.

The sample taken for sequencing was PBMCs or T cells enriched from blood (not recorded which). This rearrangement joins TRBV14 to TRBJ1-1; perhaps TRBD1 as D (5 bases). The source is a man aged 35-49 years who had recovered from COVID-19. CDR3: CASSQDWGAEAFF. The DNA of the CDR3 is TGTGCCAGCAGCCAAGACTGGGGGGCTGAAGCTTTCTTT. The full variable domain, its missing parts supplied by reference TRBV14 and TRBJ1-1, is EAGVTQFPSHSVIEKGQTVTLRCDPISGHDNLYWYRRVMGKEIKFLLHFVKESKQDESGMPNNRFLAERTGGTYSTLKVQPAELEDSGVYFCASSQDWGAEAFFGQGTRLTVV.